The present TCR beta chain was sequenced within a study of cytomegalovirus exposure and HLA in healthy donors. This clone was seen a few times. The antigen is undetermined. Amplification used 60 Vbeta primers and 13 Jbeta primers. The method was immunoSEQ multiplex PCR; TCRdb's version includes in-frame clones alone and lacks a portion of them. The data contain 150,000 to 200,000 clones, roughly 83% of them singletons. The V gene's germline CDR1 is SNHLY and CDR2 FYNNEI. Trimming removed 4 bases at V and 2 bases at J, with 8 bases between. This CDR3 has 13 amino acids. Study-level points and caveats: The study flagged about 150 TCR beta chains as cytomegalovirus-associated.

The sequence came from a boy younger than 18 in good health and CMV-seronegative. The sample was PBMCs. The J gene is TRBJ1-2, the V gene TRBV2; D perhaps matches TRBD1 (6 bases). CDR3 residues: CASSGDTNYGYTF. The CDR3 DNA sequence: TGTGCCAGCAGTGGGGACACGAACTATGGCTACACCTTC.